This T cell receptor beta chain was obtained from a study of patients and donors after allogeneic stem cell transplantation (dated by TCRdb to the early 2020s). From the cysteine through the phenylalanine, the CDR3 covers 17 amino acids. Only the CDR3 DNA is retained, 51 bases long and in frame from the first base. V and J are trimmed by 5 bases and 3 bases, and the gene matches miss 10 bases of the junction. The germline V gene encodes CDR1 LNHNV and CDR2 YYDKDF (reference sequence). Receptor amplification or capture employed RT-PCR. TCRdb names NextSeq 550 as the instrument used. The raw public data were reprocessed by TCRdb itself: fastp quality trimming at Q25, MiXCR clonotype calling, in-frame beta chains only. CDR3 protein duplicates are merged, each entry listing the most common genes and DNA. Recorded for this sample are roughly 250,000 distinct CDR3 sequences; about 14% of them occurred a single time. 9.5% to 13% of the sample rests with the top ten.

The sample holds many counts of this clonotype. Its recognized antigen is unknown. The record has no base qualities; no much larger clone is one base away. The sample comprised blood, either unsorted or a sorted T cell fraction (not recorded which). The clonotype originates from a human donor who was either an allogeneic HSCT recipient or a stem cell or donor lymphocyte infusion donor (not recorded which). It is not recorded whose cells these are; they may come from a transplant donor. The rearrangement joined TRBV15 to TRBJ2-1, and TRBD1 matches 10 of the central bases. DNA sequence: TGTGCCACCAGCGGCCCGGGACAGGGGTTTGACTACAATGAGCAGTTCTTC. It translates to CATSGPGQGFDYNEQFF.